These 5 T cell receptor beta chains originate from one sample sequenced in a study of CD8+ T cells in alopecia areata. cDNA prepared by RNA extraction and subsequent reverse transcription served as the template for sequencing. The data were produced by immunoSEQ multiplex PCR, yet TCRdb's version contains in-frame clones alone and is incomplete. The repertoire holds 50,000 to 70,000 clones, with 44% as singletons. Sequencing was carried out using NKG2D-low CD8+ T cells sorted from blood. The receptors here all came from a human donor with alopecia areata.

This clone was seen more than once but under ten times. The rearrangement joins TRBV7-2 to TRBJ2-5, with 11 bases aligning to TRBD2. This CDR3 spans 14 amino acids. Germline V gives CDR1 SGHTA, CDR2 FQGNSA. With V trimmed by 1 base and J by 8 bases, 3 bases remained unmatched. CDR3 region: CASSLVAGGRTQYF. The CDR3 DNA reads TGTGCCAGCAGCTTAGTAGCGGGGGGGCGTACCCAGTACTTC.

This rearrangement joins TRBV5-6 to TRBJ2-5; D is unresolved. Per germline, CDR1 SGHDT and CDR2 YYEEEE. V was clipped by 2 bases and J by 9 bases, with 11 bases between them. CDR3 length: 12 residues. The CDR3 sequence is CASSLGGGPQYF. The CDR3, as DNA: TGTGCCAGCAGCTTAGGTGGTGGGCCCCAGTACTTC.

The chain links TRBV2 to TRBJ2-7; a possible D gene is TRBD2 (6 bases). From germline, CDR1 is SNHLY and CDR2 FYNNEI. The CDR3 covers 13 residues. The ends were cut back, 4 bases at V and 5 bases at J, with 12 bases in the middle. The CDR3 DNA is TGTGCCAGCAGTGCACGCGGGGCGGACGAGCAGTACTTC. Translation: CASSARGADEQYF.

V usage is TRBV20-1 and J usage is TRBJ1-1; D not certain. This CDR3 spans 11 amino acids. Germline lookup yields CDR1 DFQATT and CDR2 SNEGSKA (reference sequence). Trimming took off 6 bases at V and 3 bases at J, with 8 bases between the two ends. The CDR3 loop reads CSAPGDTEAFF. The DNA for the CDR3 is TGCAGTGCCCCCGGGGACACTGAAGCTTTCTTT.

The chain uses TRBV7-8 and TRBJ2-1; 12 bases match TRBD1. CDR3 length: 15 amino acids. J gave up 7 bases and V 5 bases, and 6 bases lay outside the gene matches. Germline assignment: CDR1 SGHVS and CDR2 FQNEAQ. DNA of the CDR3: TGTGCCAGCAGCGCCGGGACAGGGGGCTTGAATGAGCAGTTCTTC. This sequence encodes CASSAGTGGLNEQFF.